These T cell receptor beta chains were read from a single sample in a study of Graves' ophthalmopathy and Graves' hyperthyroidism. TCRdb passed the multiplex PCR reads through MiXCR, listing each CDR3 protein once. This sample has 650,000 to 900,000 distinct CDR3 sequences; roughly 40% occur once, and the top ten carry 44%. Sequencing input: peripheral blood. The source of these receptors is an adult man with Graves' ophthalmopathy. CDR3s include the opening cysteine and the closing phenylalanine or tryptophan. The order of the fields is V gene, J gene, CDR3 protein.

>TRBV7-2|TRBJ2-2
CASSNPPVELFF
>TRBV29-1|TRBJ2-7
CSVSGQGRYEQYF
>TRBV14|TRBJ2-3
CASSLSRDTQYF
>TRBV20-1|TRBJ1-2
CSAIRTGGALGYGYTF
>TRBV2|TRBJ2-5
CATPRGQETQYF
>TRBV7-2|TRBJ1-2
CASSSGTGGVHGYTF
>TRBV7-9|TRBJ2-5
CASSQEGQMYQETQYF
>TRBV29-1|TRBJ2-7
CSARRGATGGYEQYF
>TRBV7-8|TRBJ2-7
CASSFVSTTYEQYF
>TRBV7-9|TRBJ2-5
CASSLGGDTGYRETQYF
>TRBV10-3|TRBJ1-1
CAISERSEAFF
>TRBV7-2|TRBJ2-7
CASSSSGPYEQYF
>TRBV7-6|TRBJ2-2
CASSPEWSGGGGELFF
>TRBV20-1|TRBJ2-7
CSATGTSGGTNPYEQYF
>TRBV12-3/TRBV12-4|TRBJ1-2
CASSYREPRQDGYTF
>TRBV4-3|TRBJ1-4
CASSHLQGTNEKLFF
>TRBV7-6|TRBJ2-5
CASSGEGAPGETQYF
>TRBV7-6|TRBJ2-7
CASSSALLLADSSYEQYF
>TRBV9|TRBJ2-7
CASRTTGQGAYEQYF
>TRBV9|TRBJ2-7
CASSPVVGFFSYEQYF
>TRBV9|TRBJ1-2
CASSRQQGGYGYTF
>TRBV12-3/TRBV12-4|TRBJ1-2
CASSYSARGYGYTF
>TRBV29-1|TRBJ2-7
CSVEDQGESYEQYF
>TRBV25-1|TRBJ2-5
CASSHGLAGGLETQYF
>TRBV7-2|TRBJ2-2
CASSLVPSGGQYTGELFF
>TRBV2|TRBJ1-6
CASSYSAGLAFGSPLHF
>TRBV2|TRBJ1-5
CASSERGASNQPQHF
>TRBV14|TRBJ2-5
CASSQKKGTGLGQYGETQYF
>TRBV29-1|TRBJ1-1
CSVARQGEAEAFF
>TRBV19|TRBJ1-5
CASSRDRVETQHF
>TRBV25-1|TRBJ2-2
CASRPEAGSNTGELFF
>TRBV15|TRBJ1-2
CATSRGTAHSTGYTF
>TRBV20-1|TRBJ1-5
CSARDPSPERFSNQPQHF
>TRBV19|TRBJ1-5
CASSRGINQPQHF
>TRBV20-1|TRBJ2-5
CSAVSAYQETQYF
>TRBV2|TRBJ1-6
CASSDVPAGNSPLHF
>TRBV19|TRBJ2-7
CASSPWTGNFDEQYF
>TRBV2|TRBJ2-7
CASSDRGRQYF
>TRBV11-1|TRBJ2-3
CASSRWLADTQYF
>TRBV11-1|TRBJ1-2
CASSSRGTMGGYTF
>TRBV15|TRBJ2-7
CATRDRTYEQYF
>TRBV7-6|TRBJ1-1
CASSSTHGEAFF
>TRBV24-1|TRBJ1-5
CATTLRDGIFQPQHF
>TRBV2|TRBJ2-6
CASSGGAGYSGANVLTF
>TRBV7-2|TRBJ1-2
CASSSPSQGAAYGYTF
>TRBV2|TRBJ1-5
CASRVEGTGGNQPQHF
>TRBV7-2|TRBJ1-2
CASSSRGGDGYTF
>TRBV10-3|TRBJ1-2
CASSEFYRGPYGYTF
>TRBV29-1|TRBJ2-7
CSVAPGESYEQYF
>TRBV6-6|TRBJ1-6
CASRLTGDGNSPLHF
>TRBV7-2|TRBJ2-2
CASSRTVGVNTGELFF
>TRBV15|TRBJ1-2
CATSDSHRGQTYGYTF
>TRBV29-1|TRBJ2-7
CSVASPGEQYF